By sample share, the clone carrying this TCR delta chain is medium-sized. The sample holds other DNA sequences that translate to the same CDR3. The data stem from a study of gamma-delta T cells after stem cell transplantation. TCRdb reprocessed the RT-PCR reads using CATT. The sample lists about 2,500 delta-chain clones, 1.5% to 2% occurring once. V lost 2 bases, J lost 5 bases, and 10 bases stayed unmatched. The germline CDR1 and CDR2 sequences are GEAIGNYY and EKD. This CDR3 has 15 residues. The clonotype comes from a human donor. It is not recorded whose cells these are; they may come from a transplant donor. The specimen was gamma-delta T cells. The chain links TRDV2 to TRDJ1; 7 bases map to TRDD3. CDR3 in amino acids: CACDITGETRDKLIF. CDR3 nucleotides: TGTGCCTGTGACATCACTGGGGAGACCCGGGATAAACTCATCTTT.